This section outlines one TCR beta chain sequence together with its context. Its antigen is still unknown. Germline values: CDR1 SGHAT, CDR2 FQDESV (reference sequence). This CDR3 is 14 amino acids long. V was trimmed by 5 bases and J by 0 bases, leaving 11 bases between them. Clones were sequenced by immunoSEQ multiplex PCR, and TCRdb holds only the in-frame ones, with some missing. Of about 80,000 clones in the sample, around 83% are singletons; the top ten hold 15% to 20%. No infections or other immune events were documented during collection. These data come from a study of identifying expanded T cells in peripheral blood. Findings and limits, study-wide: Approximately 2-week clone count variance significantly increased as total template count grew. Around 1.2 clones differed between technical replicates, versus about 16 and 19 over time.

The specimen was blood. V is TRBV11-1 and J is TRBJ2-7; tentative D call: TRBD1 (6 bases). The TCR sequence derives from a person aged 18-70 years in good health. DNA for the CDR3: TGTGCCAGCAGCCCTGGGACATCCTCCTACGAGCAGTACTTC. Translation gives CASSPGTSSYEQYF.